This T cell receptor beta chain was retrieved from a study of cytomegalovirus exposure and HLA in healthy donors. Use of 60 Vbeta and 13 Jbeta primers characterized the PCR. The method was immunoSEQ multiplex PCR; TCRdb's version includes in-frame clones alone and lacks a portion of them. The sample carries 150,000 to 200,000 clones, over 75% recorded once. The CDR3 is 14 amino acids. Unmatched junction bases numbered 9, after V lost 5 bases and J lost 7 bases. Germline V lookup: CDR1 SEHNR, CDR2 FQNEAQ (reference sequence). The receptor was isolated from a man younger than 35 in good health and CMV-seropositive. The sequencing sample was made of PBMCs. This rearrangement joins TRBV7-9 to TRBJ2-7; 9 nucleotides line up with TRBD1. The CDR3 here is CASSPPDRGREQYF. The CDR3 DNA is TGTGCCAGCAGCCCTCCGGACAGGGGCCGAGAGCAGTACTTC.